What follows is one T cell receptor beta chain and its context. The CDR3 covers 16 residues. Germline values: CDR1 MNHEY, CDR2 SVGEGT. V lost 2 bases, J lost 3 bases, and 5 bases stayed unmatched. These data originate in a study of blood T cell repertoires in COVID-19. Turning to the study itself: Both acute and convalescent COVID-19 samples were obtained from the United States, Italy and Spain. PBMCs, B-cell-depleted T cells, or T cells were the source of the cDNA or gDNA that made up the material.

Per the original methods: Amplification of reference gene primers was used by the study to estimate nucleated cell counts. Assay: immunoSEQ multiplex PCR; the TCRdb copy retains only in-frame clones and omits some. The DNA gave D and trimming, while V, J and clone size come from that table. The sample yields 250,000 or so clones, 65% to 85% seen once. The chain joins TRBV6-2 or TRBV6-3 to TRBJ2-7, with 12 bases lining up with TRBD2. Sequenced material: peripheral blood. This clonotype was sampled from a human donor in a cohort sampled during active COVID-19. CDR3 protein: CASSYGRLAGVYEQYF. The CDR3 nucleotides are TGTGCCAGCAGTTACGGGCGACTAGCGGGAGTCTACGAGCAGTACTTC.